Listed here are 17 T cell receptor beta chains from one sample, sequenced in a study of T cells after yellow fever vaccination. TCRdb re-called the 5' RACE reads through MiXCR, storing one row per CDR3 protein. The top ten clones hold about 15% of a sample with approximately 600,000 distinct CDR3 sequences, 9% to 15% of them seen once. The specimen was PBMCs, collected on the day of the yellow fever booster vaccination. These receptor sequences come from a young man who received the YFV17D yellow fever vaccine.

The J gene is TRBJ1-1, the V gene TRBV12-3 or TRBV12-4, with D tentatively TRBD1 (6 bases). Trimming took 7 bases from V and 4 from J, leaving 19 bases between them. The CDR3 sequence is 15 residues long. CDR3 residues: CASTKIQGLGTEAFF. The CDR3 DNA follows: TGTGCCAGCACCAAGATACAGGGACTCGGCACTGAAGCTTTCTTT.

This clonotype has a count of ten or more. The CDR3 loop is CASSLGGGTDTQYF. CDR3 bases: TGCGCCAGCAGCTTGGGCGGGGGCACAGATACGCAGTATTTT. The rearrangement uses TRBV5-1 and TRBJ2-3; D is possibly TRBD2 (6 bases). The CDR3 has 14 residues. Germline-derived CDR1 and CDR2 are SGHRS and YFSETQ. The V end was cut by 0 bases, the J end by 1 base, with 6 bases between.

V and J are TRBV10-2 and TRBJ2-7, with TRBD2 identical over 9 bases. Germline trimming cut 4 bases from V and 4 bases from J; bases unmatched to any gene: 5. Germline lookup yields CDR1 WSHSY and CDR2 SAAADI. The CDR3 is 14 amino acids. This CDR3 is CASSVKAGGYEQYF. As DNA, the CDR3 is TGCGCCAGCAGTGTCAAAGCGGGAGGATACGAGCAGTACTTC.

This clonotype occurred a few times. This chain uses TRBV7-2 with TRBJ2-1, with TRBD1 as a possible D gene (6 bases). CDR1 SGHTA and CDR2 FQGNSA come from the germline V gene. The V end was cut by 5 bases, the J end by 4 bases, with 15 bases between. The CDR3 spans 15 residues. The CDR3 region has the DNA TGTGCCAGCAGCCCATGGACAGCCCTTTACAATGAGCAGTTCTTC. As protein: CASSPWTALYNEQFF.

This clonotype appeared a single time. This chain connects TRBV19 to TRBJ2-1; TRBD2 might be the D (5 bases). The germline CDR1 and CDR2 sequences are LNHDA and SQIVND (reference sequence). This CDR3 has 13 amino acids. V was shortened by 8 bases and J by 3 bases, with 11 bases between the two germline ends. The CDR3: CASASRNYNEQFF. The DNA for the CDR3 is TGTGCCAGTGCTAGCAGGAACTACAATGAGCAGTTCTTC.

The rearrangement uses TRBV5-1 and TRBJ2-1, with 9 nucleotides matching TRBD2. CDR3 length equals 15 residues. Per the germline V gene, CDR1 is SGHRS and CDR2 is YFSETQ. V was clipped by 3 bases and J by 4 bases; unmatched bases: 5. The CDR3 DNA reads as TGCGCCAGCAGCTCCGGGACTAGCCAATACAATGAGCAGTTCTTC. This codes for CASSSGTSQYNEQFF.

The chain employs TRBV13 and TRBJ2-1; 10 nucleotides align to TRBD2. The CDR3 is made up of 15 amino acids. Per germline, CDR1 PRHDT and CDR2 FYEKMQ (reference sequence). V lost 2 bases, J lost 5 bases, and 3 bases stayed unmatched. The DNA of the CDR3 is TGTGCCAGCAGCTTACCGGGACTAGCGCACAATGAGCAGTTCTTC. Its translation is CASSLPGLAHNEQFF.

V usage is TRBV5-1 and J usage is TRBJ2-3; D uncertain. V gave up 1 base and J gave up 2 bases, with 14 bases separating them. In germline, CDR1 is SGHRS, CDR2 YFSETQ. This CDR3 contains 16 residues. CDR3 DNA sequence: TGCGCCAGCAGCTTGCAAGCCTTACCTGCCACAGATACGCAGTATTTT. Translating it yields CASSLQALPATDTQYF.

This clonotype has ten or more counts. The chain employs TRBV12-3 or TRBV12-4 and TRBJ2-7; 8 bases match TRBD2. The CDR3 loop spans 14 amino acids. The trim removed 2 bases at V and 2 bases at J, leaving 2 bases unmatched. The CDR3 reads CASSLQAGAYEQYF. CDR3 nucleotides: TGTGCCAGCAGTTTACAAGCGGGAGCCTACGAGCAGTACTTC.

The chain couples TRBV10-3 to TRBJ2-2, with D uncertain. Germline V gene data show CDR1 as ENHRY and CDR2 as SYGVKD. The CDR3 length is 15 residues. V lost 2 bases and J 1 base, leaving 8 bases between the germline ends. The CDR3 DNA reads as TGTGCCATCAGTGAGGAAGGGCAGAACACCGGGGAGCTGTTTTTT. It translates to CAISEEGQNTGELFF.

The rearrangement joins TRBV2 to TRBJ2-3, with no clear D. CDR1 is SNHLY, CDR2 FYNNEI, per germline. Trimming took 1 base from V and 2 from J, leaving 7 bases between them. The CDR3 extends over 14 amino acids. CDR3 coding DNA: TGTGCCAGCAGTGAAGGACTGATCACAGATACGCAGTATTTT. Translating gives CASSEGLITDTQYF.

This clonotype was observed a few times. The rearrangement uses TRBV20-1 and TRBJ1-6; D unresolved. The CDR3 is made up of 13 amino acids. CDR1 is DFQATT and CDR2 is SNEGSKA in the germline V gene (reference sequence). V gave up 6 bases and J gave up 0 bases, with 6 bases separating them. CDR3 sequence (DNA): TGCAGTGCCTCCGTCTCCTATAATTCACCCCTCCACTTT. Its translation: CSASVSYNSPLHF.

The J gene is TRBJ2-6, the V gene TRBV5-4; D not resolved. Trimming pared 6 bases from V and 0 bases from J, leaving 13 bases between. Germline V gene sequence: CDR1 SGHNT, CDR2 YYREEE (reference sequence). The CDR3 covers 16 residues. In nucleotides, the CDR3 is TGTGCCAGCAACCCCTCGCTGCTCTCTGGGGCCAACGTCCTGACTTTC. Translated: CASNPSLLSGANVLTF.

The CDR3 nucleotides are TGCAGTGCTGTAAGCGGGAGGCGAGGCTTGGTCACAGATACGCAGTATTTT. The encoded protein is CSAVSGRRGLVTDTQYF. V is TRBV20-1 and J is TRBJ2-3; 9 bases fit TRBD2. The CDR3 has 17 residues. Germline trimming cut 5 bases from V and 2 bases from J; bases unmatched to any gene: 14. Germline V lookup: CDR1 DFQATT, CDR2 SNEGSKA (reference sequence).

Only a few counts were recorded for this clonotype. CDR3: CATSDGRQGYEKLFF. In DNA form, the CDR3 reads TGTGCCACCAGTGATGGGCGGCAGGGCTATGAAAAACTGTTTTTT. The rearrangement uses TRBV24-1 and TRBJ1-4, with D possibly matching TRBD1 (5 bases). This CDR3 has 15 residues. V gave up 3 bases and J gave up 6 bases, with 13 bases separating them. Per the germline V gene, CDR1 is KGHDR and CDR2 is SFDVKD.

This chain connects TRBV7-9 to TRBJ2-7; weak D call: TRBD2 (5 bases). The CDR3 runs to 12 residues. The V end lost 4 bases, the J end lost 6 bases, and 10 bases lay between the germline ends. Germline lookup yields CDR1 SEHNR and CDR2 FQNEAQ (reference sequence). CDR3 bases: TGTGCCAGCAGCTCGGGAAGAAGCGAGCAGTACTTC. Amino acids: CASSSGRSEQYF.

The V gene is TRBV6-2 or TRBV6-3, the J gene TRBJ2-4; D perhaps matches TRBD1 (6 bases). The CDR3 runs to 12 residues. V lost 0 bases and J lost 13, with 10 bases in between. The V gene's germline CDR1 is MNHEY and CDR2 SVGEGT. The CDR3 DNA sequence: TGTGCCAGCAGTTACTCACAGGGTGTGCAGTACTTC. Amino acids: CASSYSQGVQYF.